There are a few counts of the clone carrying this T cell receptor (beta chain). Its antigen is still unknown. TCRdb recomputed calls from the reads with MiXCR, one row per CDR3 protein. In the table there are about 740,000 distinct CDR3 sequences, 35% to 45% of which are singletons. This sample stems from a study of T cell repertoires in cytomegalovirus infection. Overall study: Matching HLA type, along with CMV infection, was indicated by public TCR beta signatures. Points from the study as a whole: HLA-C-restricted, CMV-specific TCR beta clonotypes were dominant ex vivo. Carriers of CMV plus the relevant HLA were identified by cumulative public TCR beta family frequency.

CDR1 is LNHDA, CDR2 SQIVND, per germline (reference sequence). The CDR3 totals 12 residues. The germline V and J ends were trimmed by 7 bases and 10 bases, with 14 bases remaining between them. The receptor was derived from a human donor in good health (CMV status not recorded). Some clones in this sample may be carry-over from other donors' samples. V and J are TRBV19 and TRBJ1-5; TRBD1 might be the D (5 bases). Sequenced: PBMCs. For the CDR3, the DNA is TGTGCCAGTACCCCTGGGGGGGGACCCCAGCATTTT. It is translated as CASTPGGGPQHF.